This T cell receptor (beta chain) was captured in a study of T cell changes during pregnancy in multiple sclerosis. Some clones are missing from TCRdb's copy, which holds only in-frame ones; the method was immunoSEQ multiplex PCR. The sample lists about 83,000 clones, approximately 91% seen once, with 3.5% in the top ten. CDR3 length equals 18 residues. CDR1 SGHDN and CDR2 FVKESK come from the germline V gene. The junction had 6 bases not matched to a gene; V was cut back by 4 bases and J by 4 bases. Here the sequenced sample was PBMCs, taken in the first trimester of pregnancy. This receptor was identified in a female donor in good health, serving as a control in a pregnancy study. Some clones in this sample may be carry-over from other donors' samples. The genes are TRBV14 and TRBJ2-6; 14 bases fit TRBD2. CDR3 in amino acids: CASSLTSGGARGANVLTF. CDR3 nucleotide sequence: TGTGCCAGCAGCCTGACTAGCGGGGGGGCTCGCGGGGCCAACGTCCTGACTTTC.